The TCR beta chain described here comes from a study of human T cells and chemical hapten exposure. Time point: pre-sensitization, week 0. Treatment indicated: therapeutic diphenylcyclopropenone sensitization with weekly scalp DPC. MiXCR, run by TCRdb on the RACE reads, gives a single entry per CDR3 protein. The table records some 74,000 distinct CDR3 sequences, about 14% of them present only once. This CDR3 region has 16 residues. With 5 bases clipped from V and 1 base from J, the junction kept 9 bases outside the gene matches. The J gene is TRBJ1-2, the V gene TRBV12-3 or TRBV12-4; 8 bases line up with TRBD1. This TCR was sampled from a woman in her 50s with alopecia areata. Some clones in this sample may be carry-over from other donors' samples. This sample comprised whole blood, obtained in connection with sensitization to the hapten diphenylcyclopropenone (DPC). The CDR3 region is CASSPDRALRNYGYTF. CDR3 sequence (DNA): TGTGCCAGCAGTCCGGACAGGGCCCTCCGTAACTATGGCTACACCTTC.